This is a list of T cell receptor beta chains from one sample in a study of blood T cell repertoires in COVID-19. Assay: immunoSEQ multiplex PCR; the TCRdb copy retains only in-frame clones and omits some. In the table there are 150,000 to 200,000 clones, roughly 80% of which are singletons. Sequencing was carried out using peripheral blood. Receptors were obtained from a woman aged 25 to 45 with acute or convalescent COVID-19. Both conserved end residues are part of each CDR3. Each record gives: V gene, clone size, J gene, D gene, CDR3 protein, CDR3 DNA. A D gene is named only where the DNA matches it firmly. Clone size is shown for a subset of rows, as once, few, many or a class of expanded clone.

>TRBV28|NA|TRBJ1-4|NA
CASSVSNEKLFF
TGTGCCAGTTCTGTTTCTAATGAAAAACTGTTTTTT
>TRBV7-6|NA|TRBJ2-7|NA
CASSLGAGYEQYF
TGTGCCAGCAGCTTAGGGGCTGGATACGAGCAGTACTTC
>TRBV2|few|TRBJ2-5|TRBD1
CASSNRDRGAQYF
TGTGCCAGCAGTAACCGGGACAGAGGGGCCCAGTACTTC
>TRBV7-2|NA|TRBJ1-3|NA
CASSLENRGNTIYF
TGTGCCAGCAGCTTGGAAAACAGGGGAAACACCATATATTTT
>TRBV5-1|NA|TRBJ1-1|NA
CASSTQTGMTEAFF
TGCGCCAGCAGCACGCAAACAGGGATGACTGAAGCTTTCTTT
>TRBV7-6|NA|TRBJ2-1|TRBD2
CASSLVSGGRAYNEQFF
TGTGCCAGCAGCTTAGTTTCTGGAGGGAGGGCCTACAATGAGCAGTTCTTC
>TRBV5-6|NA|TRBJ2-3|TRBD2
CASSFQAGASTDTQYF
TGTGCCAGCAGCTTCCAAGCGGGGGCCTCCACAGATACGCAGTATTTT
>TRBV19|NA|TRBJ1-6|TRBD1
CASSTRDRLNSPLHF
TGTGCCAGTAGCACGAGGGACAGGTTGAATTCACCCCTCCACTTT
>TRBV6-5|NA|TRBJ1-1|NA
CASSFGRTGGTEAFF
TGTGCCAGCAGTTTTGGGAGGACGGGTGGGACTGAAGCTTTCTTT
>TRBV12-3/TRBV12-4|NA|TRBJ1-1|NA
CASTTYGKRAFF
TGTGCCAGCACCACCTACGGGAAACGGGCTTTCTTT
>TRBV5-1|NA|TRBJ1-4|NA
CASSSLGGGRNEKLFF
TGCGCCAGCAGCTCTCTTGGCGGGGGGCGGAATGAAAAACTGTTTTTT
>TRBV27|NA|TRBJ2-2|TRBD1
CASSSGQGTGELFF
TGTGCCAGCAGTTCAGGACAGGGCACCGGGGAGCTGTTTTTT
>TRBV7-3|NA|TRBJ2-5|NA
CASSLRPPVAGAKETQYF
TGTGCCAGCAGCTTAAGGCCCCCCGTCGCAGGGGCCAAAGAGACCCAGTACTTC
>TRBV16|NA|TRBJ1-1|TRBD1
CASDRGMPEAFF
TGTGCCAGTGACAGGGGAATGCCTGAAGCTTTCTTT
>TRBV30|NA|TRBJ1-5|NA
CAWGRWNQPQHF
TGTGCCTGGGGACGGTGGAATCAGCCCCAGCATTTT
>TRBV30|NA|TRBJ1-1|NA
CAWSPTWRMNTEAFF
TGTGCCTGGAGTCCCACATGGAGAATGAACACTGAAGCTTTCTTT
>TRBV9|NA|TRBJ2-3|NA
CASSVGVSGGGQDTQYF
TGTGCCAGCAGCGTCGGGGTATCTGGCGGGGGACAAGATACGCAGTATTTT
>TRBV19|NA|TRBJ2-2|TRBD2
CASSPLLAGGELFF
TGTGCCAGTAGTCCTCTACTAGCGGGGGGGGAGCTGTTTTTT
>TRBV3-1/TRBV3-2|NA|TRBJ1-1|NA
CASSQGQGRVREAFF
TGTGCCAGCAGCCAAGGGCAGGGGAGGGTTCGGGAAGCTTTCTTT
>TRBV19|NA|TRBJ1-5|NA
CAHPLETPLGVGQPQHF
TGTGCCCACCCCCTCGAGACACCCTTAGGGGTGGGTCAGCCCCAGCATTTT
>TRBV15|medium-sized|TRBJ2-7|TRBD2
CATSRKEAGGPSYEQYF
TGTGCCACCAGCAGAAAAGAGGCGGGAGGTCCCTCCTACGAGCAGTACTTC
>TRBV6-2/TRBV6-3|NA|TRBJ2-7|TRBD2
CASSYKRERSSYEQYF
TGTGCCAGCAGTTACAAGCGGGAGCGCTCCTCCTACGAGCAGTACTTC
>TRBV5-1|NA|TRBJ2-5|TRBD1
CASSVPDREETQYF
TGCGCCAGCAGCGTCCCCGACAGGGAAGAGACCCAGTACTTC
>TRBV4-3|NA|TRBJ2-3|TRBD2
CASSQDATSGDTQYF
TGCGCCAGCAGCCAAGATGCTACTAGCGGAGATACGCAGTATTTT
>TRBV2|once|TRBJ2-7|TRBD2
CASRRGLAGGGFGEQYF
TGTGCCAGCAGACGTGGACTAGCGGGAGGAGGGTTCGGCGAGCAGTACTTC
>TRBV9|NA|TRBJ2-1|TRBD1
CASSLRGSGQGVNNEQFF
TGTGCCAGCAGCCTAAGGGGCTCGGGACAGGGGGTCAACAATGAGCAGTTCTTC
>TRBV3-1/TRBV3-2|NA|TRBJ1-2|TRBD1
CASSRVGTGGGYTF
TGTGCCAGCAGCCGAGTCGGGACAGGGGGTGGCTACACCTTC
>TRBV5-5|NA|TRBJ1-2|TRBD1
CASSFYNRGLYGYTF
TGTGCCAGCAGCTTCTATAACAGGGGGCTCTATGGCTACACCTTC
>TRBV19|once|TRBJ2-7|NA
CASSIFGEQYF
TGTGCCAGTAGTATTTTCGGGGAGCAGTACTTC
>TRBV25-1|NA|TRBJ1-3|TRBD1
CASSEYIRTGGNTIYF
TGTGCCAGCAGTGAATATATTCGGACAGGGGGAAACACCATATATTTT
>TRBV27|NA|TRBJ2-7|TRBD1
CASSLSGTVKHYEQYF
TGTGCCAGCAGTTTATCGGGGACAGTCAAACACTACGAGCAGTACTTC
>TRBV19|NA|TRBJ1-4|NA
CASTAGVMDTNEKLFF
TGTGCCAGTACGGCAGGGGTGATGGATACTAATGAAAAACTGTTTTTT
>TRBV19|once|TRBJ1-3|NA
CASSTFGQLFSGNTIYF
TGTGCCAGTAGTACCTTCGGACAGCTATTTTCTGGAAACACCATATATTTT
>TRBV27|few|TRBJ1-5|NA
CASSLYRDSNQPQHF
TGTGCCAGCAGTTTATACAGAGATAGCAATCAGCCCCAGCATTTT
>TRBV19|NA|TRBJ1-2|TRBD1
CASSIRQGNSYGYTF
TGTGCCAGTAGTATTCGACAGGGGAATTCCTATGGCTACACCTTC
>TRBV11-2|NA|TRBJ2-1|TRBD2
CASSLRRPLAGSYNEQFF
TGTGCCAGCAGCTTAAGACGACCGCTAGCGGGTTCCTACAATGAGCAGTTCTTC
>TRBV2|NA|TRBJ1-5|NA
CASSVGSFSQPQHF
TGTGCCAGCAGTGTGGGGAGTTTTAGCCAGCCCCAGCATTTT
>TRBV25-1|NA|TRBJ1-5|TRBD1
CASSFHDRGGHQPQHF
TGTGCCAGCAGTTTCCACGACAGGGGAGGGCATCAGCCCCAGCATTTT
>TRBV10-3|NA|TRBJ2-7|NA
CATLQGSYEQYF
TGTGCCACCCTACAGGGTTCCTACGAGCAGTACTTC
>TRBV7-2|NA|TRBJ1-3|NA
CASSLASLGNTIYF
TGTGCCAGCAGCTTAGCTTCTCTCGGAAACACCATATATTTT
>TRBV30|NA|TRBJ1-1|NA
CAWSPASLGVANTEAFF
TGTGCCTGGAGCCCTGCCTCCCTCGGGGTTGCAAACACTGAAGCTTTCTTT
>TRBV19|once|TRBJ2-7|NA
CASSIQGSYEQYF
TGTGCCAGTAGTATCCAGGGCTCCTACGAGCAGTACTTC
>TRBV9|NA|TRBJ1-1|TRBD1
CASSPGTGMWNTEAFF
TGTGCCAGCAGCCCCGGGACAGGGATGTGGAACACTGAAGCTTTCTTT
>TRBV9|NA|TRBJ2-7|TRBD2
CASSPRGGLYEQYF
TGTGCCAGCAGCCCGCGGGGGGGCCTATACGAGCAGTACTTC
>TRBV28|NA|TRBJ1-2|TRBD1
CASRRTGAHGYTF
TGTGCCAGCAGGCGAACAGGGGCCCATGGCTACACCTTC
>TRBV6-1|NA|TRBJ1-5|NA
CASTTRGNQPQHF
TGTGCCAGCACAACCAGGGGCAATCAGCCCCAGCATTTT